The clone carrying this TCR beta chain has ten or more counts. Its antigen is unidentified. The data belong to a study of metastatic and nonmetastatic thyroid tumors. About the research overall: Repertoire comparison spanned blood and tumor or nodule tissue of malignant and benign thyroid patients.

Using MiXCR, TCRdb re-called clones from the PCR reads. Of over 15,000 clones in the sample, around a quarter were seen once. General study points: Reported TCR beta diversity, measured in blood and tumor, was significantly higher for malignant thyroid tumors than for benign nodules.

Prior to thyroid surgery, none of the patients had received any treatment. The CDR3 runs to 15 residues. Germline loops: CDR1 MGHRA, CDR2 YSYEKL. Trimming removed 0 bases from V and 8 bases from J, with 14 bases in between. Sequencing used tumor tissue. The rearrangement joins TRBV4-1 to TRBJ2-1; D not certain. The receptor was isolated from a female donor with papillary thyroid cancer or a benign thyroid nodule (not recorded which). Some clones in this sample may be carry-over from other donors' samples. CDR3: CASSQDRNQVDEQFF. The CDR3 DNA reads as TGCGCCAGCAGCCAAGATCGGAATCAGGTTGATGAGCAGTTCTTC.